The rows below give T cell receptor beta chains drawn from one sample of a study of blood T cell repertoires in COVID-19. Sequenced by immunoSEQ multiplex PCR; TCRdb stores in-frame clones only, minus some. This table holds around 300,000 clones, more than 75% found once. The sequenced material came from PBMCs or T cells enriched from blood (not recorded which). The receptor source for this set is a woman aged 30 to 39 who had recovered from COVID-19. Each CDR3 is given with its conserved first and last residue. A D gene is named only where the DNA matches it firmly. Only some rows state a clone size, as once, few, many or a class for expanded clones.

.	.	TRBV11-2	TRBJ1-6	CASSLVRGQGLNSPLHF	TGTGCCAGCAGCTTAGTGCGGGGGCAGGGCCTAAATTCACCCCTCCACTTT
TRBD2	.	TRBV19	TRBJ2-1	CASSNLGLATYNEQFF	TGTGCCAGTAGTAACCTAGGACTAGCGACTTACAATGAGCAGTTCTTC
.	once	TRBV11-2	TRBJ2-1	CASSLRRDLAFYNEQFF	TGTGCCAGCAGCTTACGGCGGGACCTCGCATTCTACAATGAGCAGTTCTTC
TRBD1	.	TRBV5-1	TRBJ1-2	CASSWGDRENGYTF	TGCGCCAGCAGCTGGGGGGACAGGGAGAATGGCTACACCTTC
.	.	TRBV4-2	TRBJ2-5	CASSQESGLGETQYF	TGTGCCAGCAGCCAAGAGTCCGGACTCGGAGAGACCCAGTACTTC
.	.	TRBV3-1/TRBV3-2	TRBJ1-2	CASSQGVAGDNNF	TGTGCCAGCAGCCAAGGAGTGGCAGGTGATAACAACTTC
TRBD2	.	TRBV28	TRBJ2-1	CASSSGGGAGNEQFF	TGTGCCAGCAGTTCAGGCGGGGGGGCTGGCAATGAGCAGTTCTTC
TRBD2	.	TRBV9	TRBJ2-5	CASSMSGTIQETQYF	TGTGCCAGCAGCATGAGCGGGACTATCCAAGAGACCCAGTACTTC
.	.	TRBV3-1/TRBV3-2	TRBJ2-5	CASSQNGAEETQYF	TGTGCCAGCAGCCAGAATGGGGCAGAAGAGACCCAGTACTTC
TRBD1	.	TRBV28	TRBJ1-2	CASSQPADRGVRGYTF	TGTGCCAGCAGCCAACCTGCCGACAGGGGGGTTCGCGGCTACACCTTC
TRBD2	.	TRBV7-9	TRBJ2-1	CASSSRQRGEGEQFF	TGTGCCAGCAGCTCTCGACAGCGGGGGGAGGGTGAGCAGTTCTTC
TRBD2	.	TRBV6-5	TRBJ2-5	CASRRSSGVLETQYF	TGTGCCAGCAGACGGTCTAGCGGGGTGTTAGAGACCCAGTACTTC
TRBD1	.	TRBV20-1	TRBJ2-3	CSASGPGQGTDTQYF	TGCAGTGCTAGTGGACCGGGACAGGGAACAGATACGCAGTATTTT
.	.	TRBV28	TRBJ1-1	CASSFMQASSTEAFF	TGTGCCAGCAGTTTTATGCAGGCGTCATCCACTGAAGCTTTCTTT
.	.	TRBV7-6	TRBJ2-1	CASSSSPSLLNEQFF	TGTGCCAGCAGCTCATCCCCGAGCTTACTGAATGAGCAGTTCTTC
.	.	TRBV5-1	TRBJ1-1	CASSLIMNTEAFF	TGCGCCAGCAGCTTGATTATGAACACTGAAGCTTTCTTT
.	once	TRBV29-1	TRBJ1-1	CSAPVSTTEAFF	TGCAGCGCTCCCGTGAGTACCACTGAAGCTTTCTTT
.	.	TRBV7-9	TRBJ2-5	CASSLRSSGETQYF	TGTGCCAGCAGCTTAAGGTCGTCCGGGGAGACCCAGTACTTC
.	.	TRBV18	TRBJ1-1	CASSLLTDLNTEAFF	TGTGCCAGCTCACTTCTGACAGACCTGAACACTGAAGCTTTCTTT
.	.	TRBV28	TRBJ1-6	CASSLDTSPLHF	TGTGCCAGCAGTTTAGACACTTCACCCCTCCACTTT
TRBD1	.	TRBV29-1	TRBJ1-2	CSVESGGGYTF	TGCAGCGTTGAGTCAGGGGGTGGCTACACCTTC
.	.	TRBV30	TRBJ1-5	CAWNGGLDNQPQHF	TGTGCCTGGAATGGAGGGCTTGACAATCAGCCCCAGCATTTT
.	.	TRBV4-2	TRBJ2-6	CASSQDLGQLISGANVLTF	TGTGCCAGCAGCCAAGATCTGGGGCAGCTTATCTCTGGGGCCAACGTCCTGACTTTC
.	.	TRBV30	TRBJ1-2	CAWSIANYGYTF	TGTGCCTGGAGTATAGCTAACTATGGTTACACCTTC
TRBD1	.	TRBV10-3	TRBJ2-7	CAISGSGQGTYEQYF	TGTGCCATCAGTGGCTCGGGACAGGGGACATACGAGCAGTACTTC
TRBD2	once	TRBV10-3	TRBJ2-1	CAISESGGAFDEQFF	TGTGCCATCAGTGAAAGCGGGGGGGCTTTTGATGAGCAGTTCTTC
TRBD1	.	TRBV9	TRBJ2-1	CASSATGGYNEQFF	TGTGCCAGCAGCGCCACAGGGGGCTACAATGAGCAGTTCTTC
TRBD1	.	TRBV4-2	TRBJ1-2	CASSLPGQQYGYTF	TGTGCCAGCAGCCTCCCGGGACAGCAGTATGGCTACACCTTC
.	.	TRBV6-5	TRBJ1-3	CASRLDRTGNTIYF	TGTGCCAGCAGACTCGACAGAACTGGAAACACCATATATTTT
.	.	TRBV12-5	TRBJ1-3	CASGVRKRGSGNTIYF	TGTGCTAGTGGCGTCCGGAAAAGGGGTTCTGGAAACACCATATATTTT